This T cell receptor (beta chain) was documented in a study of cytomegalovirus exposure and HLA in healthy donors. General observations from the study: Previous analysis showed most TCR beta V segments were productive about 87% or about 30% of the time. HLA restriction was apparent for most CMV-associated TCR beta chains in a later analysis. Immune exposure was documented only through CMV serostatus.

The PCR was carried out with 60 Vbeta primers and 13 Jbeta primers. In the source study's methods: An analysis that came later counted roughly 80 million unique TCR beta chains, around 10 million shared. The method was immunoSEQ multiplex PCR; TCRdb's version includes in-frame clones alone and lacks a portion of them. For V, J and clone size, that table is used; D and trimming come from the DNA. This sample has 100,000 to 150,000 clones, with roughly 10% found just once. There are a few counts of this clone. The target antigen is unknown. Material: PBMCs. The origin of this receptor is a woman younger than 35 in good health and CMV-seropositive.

The CDR3 reads CASSALTGTGGQYF. The CDR3 DNA reads TGTGCCAGCAGTGCACTAACCGGGACCGGGGGCCAGTACTTC. The chain recombines TRBV6-5 with TRBJ2-5, with TRBD2 as a possible D gene (6 bases). The CDR3 sequence is 14 residues long. With 5 bases removed from V and 10 bases from J, the gap between germline ends came to 20 bases. Germline-derived CDR1 and CDR2 are MNHEY and SVGAGI.